The T cell receptor beta chain described here comes from a study of early T cells in non-severe SARS-CoV-2 infection. TCRdb processed the 5' RACE reads anew with MiXCR; each CDR3 protein has one entry. The profile covers 50,000 to 65,000 distinct CDR3 sequences, with about an eighth appearing a single time and 4% to 5% taken by the ten largest. This clonotype turned up a few times. Input material: whole blood. This TCR came from an adult who was a healthcare worker with PCR-confirmed SARS-CoV-2 infection or an uninfected control (not recorded which).

The CDR3 reads CASSLRGPKTDTQYF. CDR3 in DNA: TGTGCCAGCAGCCTACGGGGACCCAAGACAGATACGCAGTATTTT. This chain connects TRBV7-9 to TRBJ2-3; D may correspond to TRBD1 or TRBD2 (5 bases each). Trimming stripped 5 bases from V and 3 bases from J, with 15 bases between. Germline V gene data show CDR1 as SEHNR and CDR2 as FQNEAQ (reference sequence). This CDR3 has 15 amino acids.